This paragraph covers one TCR beta chain sequence. In the original analysis: Researchers report that nucleated cell counts were estimated from reference gene primer amplification. Using immunoSEQ multiplex PCR, the repertoire was profiled, and TCRdb retains in-frame clones only, with some absent. D and trimming were read from the DNA, whereas the V and J calls and clone size are those reported in that table. The profile covers about 100,000 clones, with 85% to 90% appearing a single time and approximately 5% taken by the ten largest. These data originate in a study of blood T cell repertoires in COVID-19. Study information: Samples came from the United States, Italy and Spain, spanning acute and convalescent COVID-19. Sample material is recorded as cDNA or gDNA derived from T cells, B-cell-depleted T cells, or PBMCs.

The V gene lost 0 bases and the J gene lost 5 bases, with 11 bases spanning the gap. CDR3 length: 15 residues. Germline V CDR1 and CDR2: SGHNT, YYREEE (reference sequence). The chain carries TRBV5-4 and TRBJ1-4, with a weak D call TRBD1 (6 bases). Sequencing was done on a sample of peripheral blood. The source is a human donor in a cohort sampled during active COVID-19. CDR3 sequence (DNA): TGTGCCAGCAGCTTGGAACAGGGCACGAATGAAAAACTGTTTTTT. It encodes CASSLEQGTNEKLFF.